This is a list of T cell receptor beta chains from one sample in a study of T-cell memory formation after mild COVID-19. TCRdb re-derived calls from the 5' RACE reads in MiXCR, one entry per CDR3 protein. The sample comprises some 320,000 distinct CDR3 sequences, roughly an eighth of which are singletons, and roughly 21% rests with the top ten. The sequencing input was PBMCs or a T cell subset sorted from them (not recorded which). The receptor source for this set is a man between 18 and 35 years old who had mild COVID-19 (a few samples of this study predate the infection). Cell type and time point are not known. CDR3s include the opening cysteine and the closing phenylalanine or tryptophan. The order of the fields is V gene, clone size, D gene, J gene, CDR3 protein, CDR3 DNA. The D gene is left open where the match is weak. Where a row states a size, it is once, few, many or the class of an expanded clone; other rows omit it.

>TRBV9|-|-|TRBJ1-4
CASSGSSEKLFF
TGTGCCAGCAGCGGGAGCAGTGAAAAACTGTTTTTT
>TRBV18|-|-|TRBJ2-5
CASSPSYQETQYF
TGTGCCAGCAGCCCCTCGTACCAAGAGACCCAGTACTTC
>TRBV7-3|-|-|TRBJ2-6
CASSLSGGGANVLTF
TGTGCCAGCAGCTTATCTGGCGGTGGGGCCAACGTCCTGACTTTC
>TRBV4-3|few|-|TRBJ1-5
CASSQDVGQPQHF
TGCGCCAGCAGCCAAGATGTAGGTCAGCCCCAGCATTTT
>TRBV7-6|-|-|TRBJ1-4
CASSNSATNEKLFF
TGTGCCAGCAGCAATAGTGCAACTAATGAAAAACTGTTTTTT
>TRBV28|-|-|TRBJ2-5
CASAGRGYQETQYF
TGTGCCAGCGCCGGCCGGGGGTACCAAGAGACCCAGTACTTC
>TRBV27|-|-|TRBJ2-3
CASSLSVADTQYF
TGTGCCAGCAGTTTATCCGTGGCAGATACGCAGTATTTT
>TRBV7-9|few|-|TRBJ1-1
CASSFPWATEAFF
TGTGCCAGCAGCTTCCCATGGGCCACTGAAGCTTTCTTT
>TRBV18|few|-|TRBJ1-3
CASSPRQPQTTIYF
TGTGCCAGCTCACCACGGCAGCCACAGACCACCATATATTTT
>TRBV29-1|-|TRBD1|TRBJ1-1
CSGGQGQNTEAFF
TGCAGCGGAGGACAGGGGCAGAACACTGAAGCTTTCTTT
>TRBV5-1|many|-|TRBJ1-1
CASSQNPGITEAFF
TGCGCCAGCAGCCAGAATCCGGGGATTACTGAAGCTTTCTTT
>TRBV10-3|-|TRBD2|TRBJ2-3
CAISEVWGRGGQDTQYF
TGTGCCATCAGTGAAGTTTGGGGGCGGGGGGGGCAGGATACGCAGTATTTT
>TRBV5-1|few|-|TRBJ1-1
CASSLSGRVFNMNTEAFF
TGCGCCAGCAGCTTGTCCGGCAGGGTCTTCAATATGAACACTGAAGCTTTCTTT
>TRBV4-1|-|-|TRBJ1-1
CASSQEREVNTEAFF
TGCGCCAGCAGCCAAGAACGGGAGGTGAACACTGAAGCTTTCTTT
>TRBV20-1|many|TRBD1|TRBJ1-5
CSATQTGSYTQPQHF
TGCAGTGCTACCCAGACAGGGAGTTATACTCAGCCCCAGCATTTT
>TRBV2|-|-|TRBJ1-1
CAIPRGPEAFF
TGTGCCATCCCGAGAGGTCCTGAAGCTTTCTTT
>TRBV27|many|-|TRBJ1-5
CASSFIDQPQHF
TGTGCCAGCAGTTTTATAGATCAGCCCCAGCATTTT
>TRBV7-9|many|-|TRBJ2-5
CASSLGPDSQETQYF
TGTGCCAGCAGCTTAGGCCCGGACTCCCAAGAGACCCAGTACTTC
>TRBV6-5|many|-|TRBJ1-2
CASSYSTRGGYTF
TGTGCCAGCAGTTACTCGACCAGGGGAGGCTACACCTTC
>TRBV7-3|-|-|TRBJ2-5
CASSLILGPQETQYF
TGTGCCAGCAGCTTAATCCTAGGCCCCCAAGAGACCCAGTACTTC
>TRBV6-2/TRBV6-3|-|-|TRBJ2-2
CASRGGGRTGELFF
TGTGCCAGCCGGGGAGGGGGCCGGACCGGGGAGCTGTTTTTT
>TRBV4-1|-|-|TRBJ2-7
CASSQGREAAYEQYF
TGCGCCAGCAGCCAAGGACGGGAAGCGGCCTACGAGCAGTACTTC
>TRBV7-9|-|-|TRBJ2-3
CASSLSYRGVGDTQYF
TGTGCCAGCAGCTTGTCCTATCGCGGGGTGGGAGATACGCAGTATTTT
>TRBV5-1|once|-|TRBJ2-6
CASRALGGANVLTF
TGCGCCAGCCGGGCCCTAGGGGGGGCCAACGTCCTGACTTTC
>TRBV20-1|many|-|TRBJ1-1
CSARGPRAANTEAFF
TGCAGTGCTAGAGGTCCCCGGGCGGCGAACACTGAAGCTTTCTTT
>TRBV3-1|-|-|TRBJ2-4
CASSQEMQGAEYF
TGTGCCAGCAGCCAAGAGATGCAAGGGGCGGAGTACTTC
>TRBV4-1|many|TRBD1|TRBJ2-3
CASSQDATGLSTDTQYF
TGCGCCAGCAGCCAGGACGCGACAGGGTTAAGCACAGATACGCAGTATTTT
>TRBV11-2|-|-|TRBJ1-4
CASSRTRGINEKLFF
TGTGCCAGCAGCCGTACCAGGGGAATTAACGAAAAACTGTTTTTT
>TRBV7-6|many|-|TRBJ1-1
CASSLSSDGQAEAFF
TGTGCCAGCAGCTTATCATCCGATGGGCAAGCTGAAGCTTTCTTT
>TRBV28|few|-|TRBJ2-5
CAITPGHQETQYF
TGTGCCATCACACCAGGGCACCAAGAGACCCAGTACTTC
>TRBV4-2|-|TRBD1|TRBJ2-4
CASSQVHGDRVKNIQYF
TGTGCCAGCAGCCAGGTACACGGGGACAGGGTCAAAAACATTCAGTACTTC
>TRBV6-2/TRBV6-3|few|TRBD2|TRBJ2-5
CASTPALAGGKRTQYF
TGTGCCAGCACCCCGGCACTAGCGGGGGGGAAGAGGACCCAGTACTTC
>TRBV28|-|-|TRBJ2-3
CASSFSGQTQYF
TGTGCCAGCAGTTTCTCGGGGCAAACGCAGTATTTT
>TRBV18|few|TRBD1|TRBJ1-4
CASSRRTGGEKLFF
TGTGCCAGCTCGCGGAGAACAGGGGGAGAAAAACTGTTTTTT
>TRBV7-7|-|TRBD2|TRBJ2-5
CASSQKRGGPETQYF
TGTGCCAGCAGCCAAAAGCGGGGGGGCCCTGAGACCCAGTACTTC
>TRBV7-2|-|-|TRBJ1-2
CASSLPTQGYTF
TGTGCCAGCAGCTTACCGACACAGGGCTACACCTTC
>TRBV5-1|many|TRBD1|TRBJ2-2
CASSSGTGVTGELFF
TGCGCCAGCAGCTCCGGGACAGGGGTCACCGGGGAGCTGTTTTTT
>TRBV7-9|few|TRBD1|TRBJ2-2
CASSRTGDTGELFF
TGTGCCAGCAGCAGGACAGGGGACACCGGGGAGCTGTTTTTT
>TRBV7-9|many|TRBD1|TRBJ2-7
CASSSRGRQGRSYEQYF
TGTGCCAGCAGCTCGAGGGGGCGACAGGGAAGGTCCTACGAGCAGTACTTC
>TRBV12-3/TRBV12-4|once|-|TRBJ2-3
CASRPRGSNTDTQYF
TGTGCCAGCAGACCTAGAGGGAGTAACACAGATACGCAGTATTTT
>TRBV5-1|-|-|TRBJ2-5
CASTPAPGQETQYF
TGCGCCAGCACCCCGGCACCAGGGCAAGAGACCCAGTACTTC
>TRBV20-1|-|TRBD2|TRBJ2-1
CSARPHAGGRNEQFF
TGCAGTGCTAGACCCCATGCGGGGGGTAGAAATGAGCAGTTCTTC
>TRBV25-1|-|-|TRBJ1-2
CASSDWGALAGYTF
TGTGCCAGCAGTGACTGGGGGGCGTTAGCTGGCTACACCTTC